These T cell receptor beta chains were read from a single sample in a study of cytomegalovirus exposure and HLA in healthy donors. Libraries were prepared by immunoSEQ multiplex PCR; TCRdb keeps only in-frame clonotypes and omits some of them. Here the sample spans 80,000 to 100,000 clones, 70% to 75% being singletons. Material: PBMCs. Receptors were obtained from a man in his forties or fifties in good health and CMV-seronegative. The CDR3 runs from the conserved cysteine through the conserved F or W. A D gene is named only where the DNA matches it firmly. Expanded clones get a size class; other rows say once, few or many, or leave the size out.

clone_size	d_call	v_call	j_call	cdr3_nt	cdr3_aa
.	TRBD2	TRBV7-2	TRBJ2-2	TGTGCCAGCAGCCGCTGGGGGCTTAGCGGGGGGGCCGGGGAGCTGTTTTTT	CASSRWGLSGGAGELFF
.	TRBD1	TRBV5-4	TRBJ2-2	TGTGCCAGCAGCCGCACAGGGGGCGGGAACACCGGGGAGCTGTTTTTT	CASSRTGGGNTGELFF
once	TRBD1	TRBV5-1	TRBJ2-7	TGCGCCAGCAGCTTGGGACAGGGGTCGACCTACGAGCAGTACTTC	CASSLGQGSTYEQYF
.	.	TRBV5-4	TRBJ2-5	TGTGCCAGCAGCTTGGACGATCGGGAGACCCAGTACTTC	CASSLDDRETQYF
.	TRBD1	TRBV27	TRBJ2-7	TGTGCCAGCAGTCGAACGGGACAGGGGGCCGAGCAGTACTTC	CASSRTGQGAEQYF
.	.	TRBV7-9	TRBJ1-2	TGTGCCAGCAGCCCACCTCAGGGTGGCTACACCTTC	CASSPPQGGYTF
.	.	TRBV18	TRBJ1-1	TGTGCCAGCTCACCGAACAGGGAGCAGACTGAAGCTTTCTTT	CASSPNREQTEAFF
few	TRBD2	TRBV9	TRBJ2-1	TGTGCCAGCAGCGTAGTCGGACTAGCGGAGAAAAGTCCCTACAATGAGCAGTTCTTC	CASSVVGLAEKSPYNEQFF
.	TRBD1	TRBV29-1	TRBJ1-2	TGCAGCGTTGACTGGACAGGGGACTATGGCTACACCTTC	CSVDWTGDYGYTF
.	.	TRBV5-1	TRBJ2-5	TGCGCCAGCAGCTTGGGATCACCGCGGGAGACCCAGTACTTC	CASSLGSPRETQYF
few	TRBD1	TRBV6-5	TRBJ2-5	TGTGCCAGCAGTTCCATGACAGGGGGTTATGTGACCCAGTACTTC	CASSSMTGGYVTQYF
few	TRBD1	TRBV7-9	TRBJ2-7	TGTGCCAGCAGCACGCGGACAGGGCATAGCTCCTACGAGCAGTACTTC	CASSTRTGHSSYEQYF
.	.	TRBV18	TRBJ2-3	TGTGCCAGCTCACCCACATCAGGGGTAGATACGCAGTATTTT	CASSPTSGVDTQYF
.	TRBD1	TRBV4-3	TRBJ1-1	TGCGCCAGCAGCCCCCGGGCAGGGGGCTTTAAGGACACTGAAGCTTTCTTT	CASSPRAGGFKDTEAFF
.	TRBD1	TRBV5-1	TRBJ1-5	TGCGCCAGCAGCACAGGGACAGGCGGCAATCAGCCCCAGCATTTT	CASSTGTGGNQPQHF
.	.	TRBV4-1	TRBJ2-1	TGCGCCAGCAGCCAAGTGGAGGGGGCCGGCAATGAGCAGTTCTTC	CASSQVEGAGNEQFF
.	.	TRBV7-9	TRBJ2-7	TGTGCCAGCAGCCTCGTCCGGGAAGGTATGGAGCAGTACTTC	CASSLVREGMEQYF
.	.	TRBV5-4	TRBJ2-7	TGTGCCAGCAGCTTGGACCCTATTTCGTCCTACGAGCAGTACTTC	CASSLDPISSYEQYF
.	.	TRBV30	TRBJ2-2	TGTGCCTGGAGTGCACTTAACACCGGGGAGCTGTTTTTT	CAWSALNTGELFF
.	TRBD1	TRBV5-1	TRBJ1-2	TGCGCCAGCAGCTTGGGACAGGGACAAATCTATGGCTACACCTTC	CASSLGQGQIYGYTF
few	.	TRBV6-5	TRBJ2-7	TGTGCCAGCAGTTACCGGGGAGGTAGGCACGAGCAGTACTTC	CASSYRGGRHEQYF
.	.	TRBV30	TRBJ1-1	TGTGCCTGGAGCCCACTTAGCACTGAAGCTTTCTTT	CAWSPLSTEAFF
.	.	TRBV7-9	TRBJ2-1	TGTGCCAGCAGCTTAGGCGGGGAAGGAATTGAGCAGTTCTTC	CASSLGGEGIEQFF
.	.	TRBV5-1	TRBJ2-6	TGCGCCAGCAGCTTGGAACAGGGTCAGATCTGGGCCAACGTCCTGACTTTC	CASSLEQGQIWANVLTF
.	.	TRBV12-2	TRBJ2-3	TGTGCAAGTCGCTCCAAAGCGTTGCGCACAGATACGCAGTATTTT	CASRSKALRTDTQYF
.	.	TRBV25-1	TRBJ1-2	TGTGCCAGCAGTGAGGTGGCAGGCTATGGCTACACCTTC	CASSEVAGYGYTF